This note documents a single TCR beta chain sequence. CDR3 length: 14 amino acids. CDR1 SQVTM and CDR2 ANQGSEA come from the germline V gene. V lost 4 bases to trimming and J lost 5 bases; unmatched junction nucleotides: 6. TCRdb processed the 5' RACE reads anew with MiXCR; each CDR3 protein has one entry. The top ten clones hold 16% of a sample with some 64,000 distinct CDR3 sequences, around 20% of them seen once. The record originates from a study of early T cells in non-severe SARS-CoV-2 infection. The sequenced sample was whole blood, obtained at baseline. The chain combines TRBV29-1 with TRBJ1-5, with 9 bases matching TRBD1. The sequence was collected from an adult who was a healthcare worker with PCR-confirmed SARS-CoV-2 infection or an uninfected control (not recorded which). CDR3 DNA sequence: TGCAGCGTTGTGGGGACAGGGAGAGATCAGCCCCAGCATTTT. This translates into CSVVGTGRDQPQHF.